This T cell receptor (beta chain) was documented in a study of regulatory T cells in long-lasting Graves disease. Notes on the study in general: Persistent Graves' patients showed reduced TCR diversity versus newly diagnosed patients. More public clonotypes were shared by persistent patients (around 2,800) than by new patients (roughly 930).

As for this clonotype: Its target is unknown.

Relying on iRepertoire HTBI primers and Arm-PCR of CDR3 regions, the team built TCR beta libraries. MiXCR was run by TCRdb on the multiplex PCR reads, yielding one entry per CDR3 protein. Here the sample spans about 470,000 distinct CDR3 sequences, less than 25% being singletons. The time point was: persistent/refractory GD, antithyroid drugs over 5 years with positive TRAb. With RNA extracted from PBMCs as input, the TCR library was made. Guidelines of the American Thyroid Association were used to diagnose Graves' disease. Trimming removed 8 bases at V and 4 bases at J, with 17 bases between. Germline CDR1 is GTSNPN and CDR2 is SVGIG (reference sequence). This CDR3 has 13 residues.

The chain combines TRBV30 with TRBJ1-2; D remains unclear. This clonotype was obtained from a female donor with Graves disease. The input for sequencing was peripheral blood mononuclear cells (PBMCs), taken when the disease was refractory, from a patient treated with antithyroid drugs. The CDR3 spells CANYGDLGYGYTF. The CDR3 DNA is TGTGCCAACTACGGCGATCTAGGCTATGGCTACACCTTC.